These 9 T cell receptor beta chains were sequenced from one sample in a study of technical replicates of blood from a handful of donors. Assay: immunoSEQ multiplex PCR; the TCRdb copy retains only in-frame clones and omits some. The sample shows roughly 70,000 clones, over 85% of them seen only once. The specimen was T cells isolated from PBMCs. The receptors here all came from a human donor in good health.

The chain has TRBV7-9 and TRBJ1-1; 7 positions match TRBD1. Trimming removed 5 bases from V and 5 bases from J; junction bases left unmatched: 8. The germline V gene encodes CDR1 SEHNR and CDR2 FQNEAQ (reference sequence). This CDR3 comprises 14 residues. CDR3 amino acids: CASSLDRERTEAFF. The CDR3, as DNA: TGTGCCAGCAGCCTAGACAGGGAAAGGACTGAAGCTTTCTTT.

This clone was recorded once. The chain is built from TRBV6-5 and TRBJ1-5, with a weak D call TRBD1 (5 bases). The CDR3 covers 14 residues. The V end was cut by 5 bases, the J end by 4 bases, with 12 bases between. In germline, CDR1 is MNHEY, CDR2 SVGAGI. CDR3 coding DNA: TGTGCCAGCAGTATACAGGATCGGAATCAGCCCCAGCATTTT. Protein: CASSIQDRNQPQHF.

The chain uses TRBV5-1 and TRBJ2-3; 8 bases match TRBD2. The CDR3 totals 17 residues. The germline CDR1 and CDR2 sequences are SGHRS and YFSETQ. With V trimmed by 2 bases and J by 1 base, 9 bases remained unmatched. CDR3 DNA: TGCGCCAGCAGCTTAGAGTTTGCGGGAGGTGGCACAGATACGCAGTATTTT. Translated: CASSLEFAGGGTDTQYF.

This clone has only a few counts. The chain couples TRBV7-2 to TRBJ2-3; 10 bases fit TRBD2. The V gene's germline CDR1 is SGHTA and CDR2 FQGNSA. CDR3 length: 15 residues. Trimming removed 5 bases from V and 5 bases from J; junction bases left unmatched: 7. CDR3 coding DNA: TGTGCCAGCAGCCCCAGCGGGAGGGCCAGAGATACGCAGTATTTT. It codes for CASSPSGRARDTQYF.

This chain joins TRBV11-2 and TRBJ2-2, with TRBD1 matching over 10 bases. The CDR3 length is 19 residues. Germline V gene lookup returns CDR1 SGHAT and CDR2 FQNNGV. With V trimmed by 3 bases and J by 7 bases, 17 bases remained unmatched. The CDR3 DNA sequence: TGTGCCAGCAGCTTTCGAGGGGTGCTCGGGACAGGGGAAGGCGGGGAGCTGTTTTTT. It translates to CASSFRGVLGTGEGGELFF.

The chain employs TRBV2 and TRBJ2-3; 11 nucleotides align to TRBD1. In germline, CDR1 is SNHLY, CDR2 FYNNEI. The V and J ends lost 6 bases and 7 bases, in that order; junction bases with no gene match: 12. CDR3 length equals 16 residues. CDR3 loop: CASSRGQGGNGHTQYF. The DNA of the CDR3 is TGTGCCAGCAGCAGGGGACAGGGGGGAAACGGCCATACGCAGTATTTT.

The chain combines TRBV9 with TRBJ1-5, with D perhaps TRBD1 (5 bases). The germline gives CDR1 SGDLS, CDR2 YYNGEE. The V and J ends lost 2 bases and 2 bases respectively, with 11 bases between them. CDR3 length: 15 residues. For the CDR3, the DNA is TGTGCCAGCAGCGTGGGGGGAGTCGGCAATCAGCCCCAGCATTTT. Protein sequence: CASSVGGVGNQPQHF.

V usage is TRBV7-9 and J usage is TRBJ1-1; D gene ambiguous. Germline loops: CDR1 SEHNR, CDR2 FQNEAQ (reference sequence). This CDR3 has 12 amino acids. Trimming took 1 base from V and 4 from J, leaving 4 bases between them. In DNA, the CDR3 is TGTGCCAGCAGCTTAGGGAGCACTGAAGCTTTCTTT. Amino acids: CASSLGSTEAFF.

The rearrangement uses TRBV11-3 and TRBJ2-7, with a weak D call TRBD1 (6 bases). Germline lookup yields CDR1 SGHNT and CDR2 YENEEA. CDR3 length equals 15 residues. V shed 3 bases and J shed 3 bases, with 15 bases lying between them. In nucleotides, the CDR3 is TGTGCCAGCAGCTTTTCCTCGACAGGAGGCTACGAGCAGTACTTC. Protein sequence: CASSFSSTGGYEQYF.